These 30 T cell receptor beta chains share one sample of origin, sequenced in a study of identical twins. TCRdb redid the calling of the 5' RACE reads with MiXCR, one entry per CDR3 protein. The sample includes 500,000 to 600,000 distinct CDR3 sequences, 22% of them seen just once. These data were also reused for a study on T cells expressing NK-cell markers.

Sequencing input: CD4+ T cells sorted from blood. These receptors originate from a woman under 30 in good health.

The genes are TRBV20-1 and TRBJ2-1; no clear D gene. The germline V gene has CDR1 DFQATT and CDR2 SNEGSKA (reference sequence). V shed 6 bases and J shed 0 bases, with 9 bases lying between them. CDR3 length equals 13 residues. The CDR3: CSAQTHSYNEQFF. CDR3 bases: TGCAGTGCGCAGACGCACTCCTACAATGAGCAGTTCTTC.

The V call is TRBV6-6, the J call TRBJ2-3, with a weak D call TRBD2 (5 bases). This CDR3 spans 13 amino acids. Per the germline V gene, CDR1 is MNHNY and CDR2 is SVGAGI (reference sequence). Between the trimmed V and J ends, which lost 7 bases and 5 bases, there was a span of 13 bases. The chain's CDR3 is CASTYAGLDTQYF. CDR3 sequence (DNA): TGTGCCAGCACCTATGCTGGACTAGATACGCAGTATTTT.

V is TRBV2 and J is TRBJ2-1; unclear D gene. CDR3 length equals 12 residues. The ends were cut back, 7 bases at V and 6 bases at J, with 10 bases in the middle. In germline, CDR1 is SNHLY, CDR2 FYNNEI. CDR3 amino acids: CASKGPRNEQFF. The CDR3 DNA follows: TGTGCCAGCAAAGGGCCTCGCAATGAGCAGTTCTTC.

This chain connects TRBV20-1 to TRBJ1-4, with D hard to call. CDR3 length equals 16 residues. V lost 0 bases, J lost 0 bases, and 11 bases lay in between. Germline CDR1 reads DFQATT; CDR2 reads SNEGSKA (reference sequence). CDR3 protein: CSARDLRATTNEKLFF. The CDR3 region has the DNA TGCAGTGCTAGAGATCTTCGGGCGACAACTAATGAAAAACTGTTTTTT.

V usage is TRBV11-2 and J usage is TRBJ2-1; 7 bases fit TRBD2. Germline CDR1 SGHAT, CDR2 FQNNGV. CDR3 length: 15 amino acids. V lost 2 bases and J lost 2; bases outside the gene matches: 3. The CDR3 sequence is CASSLYAGAYNEQFF. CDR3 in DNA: TGTGCCAGCAGCTTATACGCGGGAGCCTACAATGAGCAGTTCTTC.

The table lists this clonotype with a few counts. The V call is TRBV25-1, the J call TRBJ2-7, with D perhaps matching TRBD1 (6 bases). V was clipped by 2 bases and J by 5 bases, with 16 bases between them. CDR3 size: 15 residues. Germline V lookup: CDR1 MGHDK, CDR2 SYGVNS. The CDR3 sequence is CASSEGETGVNEQYF. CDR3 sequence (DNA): TGTGCCAGCAGTGAAGGGGAGACAGGAGTCAACGAGCAGTACTTC.

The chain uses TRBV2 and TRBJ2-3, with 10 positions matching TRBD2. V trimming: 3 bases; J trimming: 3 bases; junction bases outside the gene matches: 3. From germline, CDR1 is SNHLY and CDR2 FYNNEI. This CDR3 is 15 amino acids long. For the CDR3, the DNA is TGTGCCAGCAGTGAGTTTAGCGGGAGGACAGATACGCAGTATTTT. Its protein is CASSEFSGRTDTQYF.

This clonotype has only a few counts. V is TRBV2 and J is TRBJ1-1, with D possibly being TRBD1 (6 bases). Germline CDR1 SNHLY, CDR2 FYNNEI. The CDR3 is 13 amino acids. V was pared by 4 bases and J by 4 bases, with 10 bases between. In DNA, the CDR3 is TGTGCCAGCAGTGGGAGGGGGAGCACTGAAGCTTTCTTT. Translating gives CASSGRGSTEAFF.

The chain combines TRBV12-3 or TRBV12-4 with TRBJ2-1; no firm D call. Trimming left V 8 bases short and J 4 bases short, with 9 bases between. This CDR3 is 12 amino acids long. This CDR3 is CASWSTYNEQFF. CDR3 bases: TGTGCCAGCTGGAGCACTTACAATGAGCAGTTCTTC.

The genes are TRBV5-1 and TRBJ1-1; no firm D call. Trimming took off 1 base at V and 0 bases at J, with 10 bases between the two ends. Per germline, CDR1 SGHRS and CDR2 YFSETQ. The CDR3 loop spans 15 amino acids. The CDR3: CASSLNAAMNTEAFF. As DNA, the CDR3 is TGCGCCAGCAGCTTGAATGCAGCAATGAACACTGAAGCTTTCTTT. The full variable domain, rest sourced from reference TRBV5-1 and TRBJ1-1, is KAGVTQTPRYLIKTRGQQVTLSCSPISGHRSVSWYQQTPGQGLQFLFEYFSETQRNKGNFPGRFSGRQFSNSRSEMNVSTLELGDSALYLCASSLNAAMNTEAFFGQGTRLTVV.

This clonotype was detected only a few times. This CDR3 is CASSQTQGRGQETQYF. The CDR3 coding sequence is TGCGCCAGCAGCCAGACCCAGGGGCGGGGCCAAGAGACCCAGTACTTC. The chain combines TRBV4-1 with TRBJ2-5; D tentatively fits TRBD1 or TRBD2 (6 bases each). The germline V gene encodes CDR1 MGHRA and CDR2 YSYEKL. The CDR3 extends over 16 amino acids. Trimming left V 3 bases short and J 1 base short, with 15 bases between.

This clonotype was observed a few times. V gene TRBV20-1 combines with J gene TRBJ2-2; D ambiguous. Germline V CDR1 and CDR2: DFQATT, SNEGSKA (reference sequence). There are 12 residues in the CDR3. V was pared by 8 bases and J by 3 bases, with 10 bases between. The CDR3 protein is CSSKRDTGELFF. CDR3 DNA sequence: TGCAGTTCCAAACGGGACACCGGGGAGCTGTTTTTT.

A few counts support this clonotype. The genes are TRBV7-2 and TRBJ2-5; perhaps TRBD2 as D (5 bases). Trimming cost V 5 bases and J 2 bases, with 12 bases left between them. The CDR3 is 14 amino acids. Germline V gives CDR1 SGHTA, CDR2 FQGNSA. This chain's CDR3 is CASSTRMPQETQYF. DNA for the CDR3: TGTGCCAGCAGCACTAGGATGCCTCAAGAGACCCAGTACTTC.

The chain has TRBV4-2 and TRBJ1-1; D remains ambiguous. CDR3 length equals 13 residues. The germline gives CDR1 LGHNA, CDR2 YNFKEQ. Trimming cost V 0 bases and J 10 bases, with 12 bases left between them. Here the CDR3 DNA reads TGTGCCAGCAGCCAAGATCGAGCAGGTAGAGCTTTCTTT. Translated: CASSQDRAGRAFF.

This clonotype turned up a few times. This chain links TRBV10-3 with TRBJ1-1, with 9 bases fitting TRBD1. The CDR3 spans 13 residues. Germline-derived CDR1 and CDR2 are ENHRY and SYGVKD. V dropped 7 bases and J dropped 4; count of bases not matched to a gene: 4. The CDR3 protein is CAIIGTGSTEAFF. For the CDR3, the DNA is TGTGCCATCATCGGGACAGGGTCCACTGAAGCTTTCTTT.

The CDR3 DNA follows: TGTGCCAGCGGTACTTTAAGGGAGACCCAGTACTTC. It encodes CASGTLRETQYF. The chain carries TRBV6-5 and TRBJ2-5; D is uncertain. The CDR3 has 12 residues. CDR1 is MNHEY, CDR2 SVGAGI, per germline. V was trimmed by 8 bases and J by 5 bases, leaving 12 bases between them.

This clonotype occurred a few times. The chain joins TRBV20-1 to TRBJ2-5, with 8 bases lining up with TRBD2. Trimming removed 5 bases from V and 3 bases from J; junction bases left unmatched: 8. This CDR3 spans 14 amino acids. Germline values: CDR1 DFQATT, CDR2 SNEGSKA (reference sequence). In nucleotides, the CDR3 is TGCAGTGCTCTACTAACTAGCGGCGAAGAGACCCAGTACTTC. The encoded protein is CSALLTSGEETQYF.

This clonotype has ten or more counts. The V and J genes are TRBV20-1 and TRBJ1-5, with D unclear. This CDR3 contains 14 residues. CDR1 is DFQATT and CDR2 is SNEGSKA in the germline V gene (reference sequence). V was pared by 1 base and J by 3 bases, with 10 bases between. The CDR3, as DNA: TGCAGTGCTAGAGTAGGCGGGAACAATCAGCCCCAGCATTTT. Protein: CSARVGGNNQPQHF.

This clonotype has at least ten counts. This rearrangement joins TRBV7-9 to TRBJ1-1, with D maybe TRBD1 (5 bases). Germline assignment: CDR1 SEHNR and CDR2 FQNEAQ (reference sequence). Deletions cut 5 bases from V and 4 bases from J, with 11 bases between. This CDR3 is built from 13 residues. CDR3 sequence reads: CASSTRRGTEAFF. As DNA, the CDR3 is TGTGCCAGCAGCACCCGGAGGGGCACTGAAGCTTTCTTT.

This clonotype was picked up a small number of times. The CDR3 coding sequence is TGTGCCAGCAGACCCAGGTGGGATTGCGCCTACGAGCAGTACTTC. It codes for CASRPRWDCAYEQYF. The chain employs TRBV21-1 and TRBJ2-7. TRBV21-1 is marked as a pseudogene. This CDR3 has 15 amino acids.

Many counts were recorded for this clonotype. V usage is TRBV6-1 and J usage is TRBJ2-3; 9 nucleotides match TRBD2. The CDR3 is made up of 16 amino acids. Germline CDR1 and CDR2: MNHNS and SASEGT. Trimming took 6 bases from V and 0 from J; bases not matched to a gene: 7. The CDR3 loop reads CASSQGLAVSTDTQYF. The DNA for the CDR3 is TGTGCCAGCAGCCAGGGACTAGCAGTTAGCACAGATACGCAGTATTTT.

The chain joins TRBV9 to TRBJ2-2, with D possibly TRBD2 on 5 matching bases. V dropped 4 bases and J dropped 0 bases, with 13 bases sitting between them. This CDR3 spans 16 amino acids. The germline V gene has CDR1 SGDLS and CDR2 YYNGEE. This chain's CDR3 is CASSSRSASNTGELFF. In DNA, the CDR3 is TGTGCCAGCAGCTCACGTAGCGCCTCGAACACCGGGGAGCTGTTTTTT.

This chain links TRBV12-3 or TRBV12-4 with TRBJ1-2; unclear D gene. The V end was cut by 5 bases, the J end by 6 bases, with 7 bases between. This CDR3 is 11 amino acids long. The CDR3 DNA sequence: TGTGCCAGCAGTGCGGTTGATGGCTACACCTTC. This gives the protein CASSAVDGYTF.

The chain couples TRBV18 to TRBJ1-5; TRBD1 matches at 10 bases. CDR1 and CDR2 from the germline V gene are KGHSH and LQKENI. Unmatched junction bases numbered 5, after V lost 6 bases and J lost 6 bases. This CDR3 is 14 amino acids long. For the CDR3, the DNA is TGTGCCAGCTCCGCCGGGACAGGGGTTCAGCCCCAGCATTTT. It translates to CASSAGTGVQPQHF.

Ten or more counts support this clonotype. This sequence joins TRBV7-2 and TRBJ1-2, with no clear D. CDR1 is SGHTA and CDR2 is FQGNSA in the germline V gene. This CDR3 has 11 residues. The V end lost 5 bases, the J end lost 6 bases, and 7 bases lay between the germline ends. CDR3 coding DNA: TGTGCCAGCAGCCAACAGCATGGCTACACCTTC. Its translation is CASSQQHGYTF.

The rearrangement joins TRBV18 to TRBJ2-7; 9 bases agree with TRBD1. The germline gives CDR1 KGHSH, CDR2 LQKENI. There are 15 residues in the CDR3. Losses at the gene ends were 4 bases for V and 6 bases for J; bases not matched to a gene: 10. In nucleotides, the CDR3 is TGTGCCAGCTCACACTATCAGACAGGGGGTTTCGAGCAGTACTTC. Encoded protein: CASSHYQTGGFEQYF. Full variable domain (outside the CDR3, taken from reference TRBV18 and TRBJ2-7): NAGVMQNPRHLVRRRGQEARLRCSPMKGHSHVYWYRQLPEEGLKFMVYLQKENIIDESGMPKERFSAEFPKEGPSILRIQQVVRGDSAAYFCASSHYQTGGFEQYFGPGTRLTVT.

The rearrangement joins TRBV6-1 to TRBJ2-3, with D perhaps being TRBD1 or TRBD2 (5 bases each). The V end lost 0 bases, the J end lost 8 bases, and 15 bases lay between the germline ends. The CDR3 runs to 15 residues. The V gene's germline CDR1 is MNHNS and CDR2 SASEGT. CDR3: CASSEAGETGATQYF. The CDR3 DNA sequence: TGTGCCAGCAGTGAAGCTGGAGAAACCGGGGCTACGCAGTATTTT.

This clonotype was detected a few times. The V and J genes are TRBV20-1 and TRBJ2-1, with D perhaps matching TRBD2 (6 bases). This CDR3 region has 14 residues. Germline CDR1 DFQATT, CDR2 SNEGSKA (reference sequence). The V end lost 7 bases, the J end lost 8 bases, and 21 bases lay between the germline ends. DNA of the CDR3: TGCAGTGGAAACCGGGACTTGACCCGGGATGAGCAGTTCTTC. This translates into CSGNRDLTRDEQFF.

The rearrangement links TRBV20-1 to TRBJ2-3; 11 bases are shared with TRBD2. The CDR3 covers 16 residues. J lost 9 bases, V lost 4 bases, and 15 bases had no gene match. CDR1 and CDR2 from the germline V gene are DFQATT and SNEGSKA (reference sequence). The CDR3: CSAKGWALAGVTTQYF. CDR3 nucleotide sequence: TGCAGTGCTAAAGGTTGGGCACTAGCGGGGGTAACAACGCAGTATTTT.

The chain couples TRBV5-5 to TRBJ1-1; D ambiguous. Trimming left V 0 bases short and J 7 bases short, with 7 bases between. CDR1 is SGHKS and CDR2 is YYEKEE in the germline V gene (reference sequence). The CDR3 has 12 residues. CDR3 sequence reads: CASSLGPIEAFF. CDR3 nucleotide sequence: TGTGCCAGCAGCTTGGGGCCTATTGAAGCTTTCTTT.